This T cell receptor (beta chain) was recorded in a study of blood T cell repertoires in COVID-19 (dated by TCRdb to the early 2020s). Describing the broader study: Samples from collaborators originated in the United States, Italy and Spain and spanned both the acute and convalescent phases of COVID-19. The material from the prospective study consisted of cDNA or gDNA derived from T cells, B-cell-depleted T cells, or PBMCs. Subjects who had been exposed to COVID-19, were actively infected with it, or had recovered from it provided the deeply sampled blood TCRbeta repertoires that made up the dataset. The repertoires were released in a freely available public database intended as a resource for research on the immune response to SARS-CoV-2. Samples were obtained from the ongoing ImmuneRACE study (first 160 participants) and from over a thousand subjects provided by 6 global collaborators. Nearly every sample came with metadata listing a de-identified subject ID, COVID-19 status, age in years and sex. Where available, HLA class I and class II types were obtained from metadata supplied by the sample provider rather than from assay-based typing.

Points the paper makes about the study in general: How much clinical and demographic metadata was included differed by source and by participant, and the metadata was provided uncurated.

In the prospective study, participants were roughly 18 to 100 years old, resided in about two dozen geographic areas of the United States, and were enrolled through a virtual design. In the prospective study, participants were assigned to cohorts based on the clinical history participants reported in a screening survey and a study questionnaire. Recovered participants in ImmuneRACE Cohort 3 were defined by two consecutive negative NP/OP PCR tests, clearance by a healthcare professional, or resolution of symptoms. In the prospective study, whole blood, serum and a nasopharyngeal or oropharyngeal swab were collected from each participant by mobile phlebotomists. Participants in the prospective study had the option to provide additional blood draws and questionnaires over a roughly 2-month period. Blood samples from the prospective study were shipped frozen or at room temperature prior to DNA extraction.

TCRbeta CDR3 regions were amplified from genomic DNA using the immunoSEQ Assay, a bias-controlled multiplex PCR. In the authors' own workflow: The number of nucleated cells in each sample was estimated by amplification of reference gene primers within the assay. To quantify the absolute abundance of each unique TCRbeta CDR3 rearrangement, sequence reads were collapsed and filtered. For each sample, productive Simpson clonality was calculated as the square root of Simpson's diversity index across productive rearrangements. TCRdb re-hosts the immuneACCESS table, in-frame sequences only. Its copies lack some clones; in the studies checked, an unresolved V gene accounts for under half of them, and the cause for the rest is not known. D and trimming were read from the DNA, whereas the V and J calls and clone size are those reported in that table. The sample table contains about 160,000 clones; only one count was recorded for approximately 80% of them. The top ten hold 4.5% to 7.5% of the sample.

With respect to this clone: Its specific antigen is unknown. Per-base quality was not reported, and no clone a single base away is much larger than it.

V is reduced by 5 bases and J by 0 bases, leaving a spacing of 13 bases between them. Reading from cysteine to phenylalanine, the CDR3 counts 15 amino acids. CDR3 DNA only is kept here, 45 bases in frame from base 1. As encoded in the germline V gene, CDR1 is SGHTA while CDR2 is FQGTGA. The sample comprised PBMCs or T cells enriched from blood (not recorded which). The receptor chain draws on TRBV7-3 and TRBJ1-1; no D segment can be confidently identified. The sequence derives from a man aged 40-50 years who had recovered from COVID-19. The nucleotides read TGTGCCAGCAGCCGCCCCACATTCCTGAACACTGAAGCTTTCTTT. Its protein is CASSRPTFLNTEAFF.